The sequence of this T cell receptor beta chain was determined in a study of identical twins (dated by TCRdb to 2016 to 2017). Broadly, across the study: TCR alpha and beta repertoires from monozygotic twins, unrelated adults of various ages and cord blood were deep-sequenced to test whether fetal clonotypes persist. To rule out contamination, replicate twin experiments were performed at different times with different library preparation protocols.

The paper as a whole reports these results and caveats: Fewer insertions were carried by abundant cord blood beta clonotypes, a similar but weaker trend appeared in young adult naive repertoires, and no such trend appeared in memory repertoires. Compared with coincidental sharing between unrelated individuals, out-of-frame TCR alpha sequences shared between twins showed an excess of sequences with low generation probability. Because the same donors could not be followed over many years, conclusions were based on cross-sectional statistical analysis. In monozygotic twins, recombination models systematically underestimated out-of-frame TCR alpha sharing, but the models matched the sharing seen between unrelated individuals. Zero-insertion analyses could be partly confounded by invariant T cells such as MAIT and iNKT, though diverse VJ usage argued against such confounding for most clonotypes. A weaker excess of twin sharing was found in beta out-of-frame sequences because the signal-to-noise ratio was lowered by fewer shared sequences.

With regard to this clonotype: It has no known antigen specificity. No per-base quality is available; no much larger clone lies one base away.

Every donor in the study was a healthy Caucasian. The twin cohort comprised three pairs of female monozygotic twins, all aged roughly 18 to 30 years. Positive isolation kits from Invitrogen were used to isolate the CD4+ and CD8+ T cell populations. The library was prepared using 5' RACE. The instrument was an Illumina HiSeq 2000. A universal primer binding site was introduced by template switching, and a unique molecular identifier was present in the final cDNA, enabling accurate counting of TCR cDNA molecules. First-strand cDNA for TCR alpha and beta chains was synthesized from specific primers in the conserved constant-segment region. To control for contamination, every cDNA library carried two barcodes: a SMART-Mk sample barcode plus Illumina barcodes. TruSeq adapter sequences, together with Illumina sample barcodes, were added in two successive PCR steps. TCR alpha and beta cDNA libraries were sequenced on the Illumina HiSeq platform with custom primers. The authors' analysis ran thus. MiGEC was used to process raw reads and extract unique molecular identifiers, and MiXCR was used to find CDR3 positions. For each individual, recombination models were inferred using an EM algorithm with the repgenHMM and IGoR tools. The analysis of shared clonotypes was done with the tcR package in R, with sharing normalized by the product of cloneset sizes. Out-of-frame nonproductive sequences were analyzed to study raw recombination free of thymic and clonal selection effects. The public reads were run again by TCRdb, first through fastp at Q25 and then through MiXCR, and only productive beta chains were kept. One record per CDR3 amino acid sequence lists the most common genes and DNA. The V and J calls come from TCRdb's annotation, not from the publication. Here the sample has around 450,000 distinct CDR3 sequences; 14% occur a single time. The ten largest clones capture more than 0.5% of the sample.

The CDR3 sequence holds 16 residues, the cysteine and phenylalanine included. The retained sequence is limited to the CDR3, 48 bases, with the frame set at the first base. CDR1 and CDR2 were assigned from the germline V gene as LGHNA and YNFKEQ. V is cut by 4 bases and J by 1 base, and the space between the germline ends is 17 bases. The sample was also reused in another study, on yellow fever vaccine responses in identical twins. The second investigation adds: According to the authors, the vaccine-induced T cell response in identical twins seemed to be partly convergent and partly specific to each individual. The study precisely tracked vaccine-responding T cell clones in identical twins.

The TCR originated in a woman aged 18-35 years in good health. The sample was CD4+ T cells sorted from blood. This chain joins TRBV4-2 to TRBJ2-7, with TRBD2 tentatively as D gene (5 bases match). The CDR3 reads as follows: CASSPLAGKHSYEQYF. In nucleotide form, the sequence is TGTGCCAGCAGCCCCCTGGCCGGGAAGCATTCCTACGAGCAGTACTTC.